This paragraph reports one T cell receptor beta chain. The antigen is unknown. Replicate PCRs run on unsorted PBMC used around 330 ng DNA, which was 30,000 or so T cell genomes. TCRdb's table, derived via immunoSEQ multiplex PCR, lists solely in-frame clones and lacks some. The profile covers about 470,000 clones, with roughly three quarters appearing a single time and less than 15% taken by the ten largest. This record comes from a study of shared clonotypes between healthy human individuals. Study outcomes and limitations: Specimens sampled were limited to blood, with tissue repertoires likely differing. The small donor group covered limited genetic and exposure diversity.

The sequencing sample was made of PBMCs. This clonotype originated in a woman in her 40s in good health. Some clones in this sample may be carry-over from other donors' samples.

CDR3 loop: CASSVAGDFAETQYF. The CDR3 region has the DNA TGTGCCAGCAGCGTAGCTGGGGATTTTGCGGAGACCCAGTACTTC. The chain recombines TRBV9 with TRBJ2-5; no reliable D call. V lost 0 bases and J lost 5, with 14 bases in between. CDR1 and CDR2 (germline): SGDLS, YYNGEE. The CDR3 is 15 amino acids. The complete variable domain, with remaining parts taken from reference TRBV9 and TRBJ2-5, reads DSGVTQTPKHLITATGQRVTLRCSPRSGDLSVYWYQQSLDQGLQFLIQYYNGEERAKGNILERFSAQQFPDLHSELNLSSLELGDSALYFCASSVAGDFAETQYFGPGTRLLVL.